In its sample, the clone carrying this T cell receptor beta chain was seen many times. The antigen is not known. One end of the junction varies from germline; a read error may be responsible. This specimen comes from a study of metastatic and nonmetastatic thyroid tumors. Study at large: The study looked at repertoires side by side in blood and in tumor or nodule tissue from malignant and benign thyroid patients.

This CDR3 region has 15 residues. Germline V gene lookup returns CDR1 SSHAT and CDR2 FNYEAQ (reference sequence). Original processing notes: A papillary thyroid cancer distant-metastasis classifier was built from CDR3 differences across clinicopathological groups. Using MiXCR, TCRdb re-called clones from the PCR reads. The V and J calls come from TCRdb's annotation, not from the publication. The sample has about 23,000 clones; about 24% are singletons. Study results and limitations: Malignant tumors reportedly showed significantly higher TCR beta diversity than benign nodules in both blood and tumor.

Each patient came to thyroid surgery without any prior treatment (of any kind). The rearrangement uses TRBV7-7 and TRBJ2-2; D gene uncertain. The material sequenced was tumor tissue. The receptor was derived from a male donor with papillary thyroid cancer or a benign thyroid nodule (not recorded which). Some clones in this sample may be carry-over from other donors' samples. The CDR3 here is CASSSDSLWGGELFF. The CDR3 coding sequence is TGTGCTAGCAGCTCTGACTCATTATGGGGCGGGGAGCTGTTTTTT.